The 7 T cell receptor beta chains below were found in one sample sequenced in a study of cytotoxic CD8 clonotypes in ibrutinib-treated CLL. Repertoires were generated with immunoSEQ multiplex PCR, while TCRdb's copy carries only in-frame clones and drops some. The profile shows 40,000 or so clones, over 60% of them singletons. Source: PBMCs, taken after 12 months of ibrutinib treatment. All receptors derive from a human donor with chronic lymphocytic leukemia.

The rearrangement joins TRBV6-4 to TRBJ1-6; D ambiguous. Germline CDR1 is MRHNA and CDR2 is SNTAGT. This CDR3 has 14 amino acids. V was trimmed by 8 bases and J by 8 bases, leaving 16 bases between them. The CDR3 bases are TGTGCCAGCCGAGACACTAATACGGATTCACCCCTCCACTTT. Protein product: CASRDTNTDSPLHF.

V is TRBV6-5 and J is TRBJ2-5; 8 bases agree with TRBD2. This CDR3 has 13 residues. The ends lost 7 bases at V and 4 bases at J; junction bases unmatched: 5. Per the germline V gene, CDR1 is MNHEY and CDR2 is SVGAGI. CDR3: CASNPGGAETQYF. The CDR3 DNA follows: TGTGCCAGCAACCCCGGGGGGGCAGAGACCCAGTACTTC.

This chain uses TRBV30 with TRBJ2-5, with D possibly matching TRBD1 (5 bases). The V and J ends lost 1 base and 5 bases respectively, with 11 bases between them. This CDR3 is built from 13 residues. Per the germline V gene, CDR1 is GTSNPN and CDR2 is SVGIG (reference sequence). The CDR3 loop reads CAWSARVGETQYF. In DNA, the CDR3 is TGTGCCTGGAGTGCCAGGGTCGGCGAGACCCAGTACTTC.

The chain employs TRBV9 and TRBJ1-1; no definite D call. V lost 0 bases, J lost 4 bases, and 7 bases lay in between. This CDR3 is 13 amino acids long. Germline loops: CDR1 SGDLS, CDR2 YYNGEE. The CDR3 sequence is CASSVDVGTEAFF. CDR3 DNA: TGTGCCAGCAGCGTAGACGTGGGCACTGAAGCTTTCTTT.

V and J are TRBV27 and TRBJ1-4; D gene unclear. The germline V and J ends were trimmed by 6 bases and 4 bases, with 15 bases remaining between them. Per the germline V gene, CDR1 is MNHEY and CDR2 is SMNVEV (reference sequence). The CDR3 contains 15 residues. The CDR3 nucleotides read TGTGCCAGCAGCCTTACCGGGCCGCTTAATGAAAAACTGTTTTTT. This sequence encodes CASSLTGPLNEKLFF.

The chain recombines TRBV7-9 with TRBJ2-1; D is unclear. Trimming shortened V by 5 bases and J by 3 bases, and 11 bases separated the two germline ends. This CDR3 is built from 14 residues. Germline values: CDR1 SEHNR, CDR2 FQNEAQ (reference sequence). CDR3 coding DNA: TGTGCCAGCAGCATATGGGGTAGCTACAATGAGCAGTTCTTC. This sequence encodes CASSIWGSYNEQFF.

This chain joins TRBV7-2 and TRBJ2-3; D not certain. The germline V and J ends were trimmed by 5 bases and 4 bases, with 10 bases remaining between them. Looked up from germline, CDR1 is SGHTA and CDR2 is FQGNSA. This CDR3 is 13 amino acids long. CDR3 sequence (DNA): TGTGCCAGCAGCGCTTCGACGGCAGATACGCAGTATTTT. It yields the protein CASSASTADTQYF. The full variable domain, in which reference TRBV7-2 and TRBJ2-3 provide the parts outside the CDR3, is GAGVSQSPSNKVTEKGKDVELRCDPISGHTALYWYRQSLGQGLEFLIYFQGNSAPDKSGLPSDRFSAERTGGSVSTLTIQRTQQEDSAVYLCASSASTADTQYFGPGTRLTVL.